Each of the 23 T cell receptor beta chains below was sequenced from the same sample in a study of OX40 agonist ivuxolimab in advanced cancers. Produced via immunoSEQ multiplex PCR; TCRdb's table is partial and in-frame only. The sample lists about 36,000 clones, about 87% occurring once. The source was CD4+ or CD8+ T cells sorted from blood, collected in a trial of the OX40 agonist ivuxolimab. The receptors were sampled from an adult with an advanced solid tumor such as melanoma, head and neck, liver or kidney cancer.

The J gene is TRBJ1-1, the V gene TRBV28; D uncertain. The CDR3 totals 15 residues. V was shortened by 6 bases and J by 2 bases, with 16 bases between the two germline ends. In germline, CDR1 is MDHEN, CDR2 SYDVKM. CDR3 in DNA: TGTGCCAGCAGCCCCATGCGCGAGGGAAACACTGAAGCTTTCTTT. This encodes CASSPMREGNTEAFF. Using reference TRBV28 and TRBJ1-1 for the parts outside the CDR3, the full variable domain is DVKVTQSSRYLVKRTGEKVFLECVQDMDHENMFWYRQDPGLGLRLIYFSYDVKMKEKGDIPEGYSVSREKKERFSLILESASTNQTSMYLCASSPMREGNTEAFFGQGTRLTVV.

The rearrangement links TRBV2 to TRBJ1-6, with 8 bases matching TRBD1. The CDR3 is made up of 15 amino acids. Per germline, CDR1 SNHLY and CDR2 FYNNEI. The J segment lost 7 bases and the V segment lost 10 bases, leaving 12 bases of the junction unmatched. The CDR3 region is CATRYRDRINSPLHF. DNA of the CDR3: TGTGCCACCCGCTACAGGGACAGGATCAATTCACCCCTCCACTTT.

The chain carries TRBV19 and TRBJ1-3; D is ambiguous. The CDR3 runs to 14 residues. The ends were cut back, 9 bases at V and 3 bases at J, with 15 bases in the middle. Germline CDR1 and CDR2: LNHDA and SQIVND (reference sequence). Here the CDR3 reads CARETWPGGNTIYF. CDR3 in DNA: TGTGCCAGGGAGACATGGCCTGGTGGAAACACCATATATTTT.

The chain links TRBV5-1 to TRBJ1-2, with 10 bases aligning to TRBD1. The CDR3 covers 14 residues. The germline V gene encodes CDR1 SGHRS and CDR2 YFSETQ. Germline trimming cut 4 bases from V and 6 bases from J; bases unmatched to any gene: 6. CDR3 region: CASSQLTGGDGYTF. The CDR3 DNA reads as TGCGCCAGCAGCCAACTGACAGGGGGCGATGGCTACACCTTC.

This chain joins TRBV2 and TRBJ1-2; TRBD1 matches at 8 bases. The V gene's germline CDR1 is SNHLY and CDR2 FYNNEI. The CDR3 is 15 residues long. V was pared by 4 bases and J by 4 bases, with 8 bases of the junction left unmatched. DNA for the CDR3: TGTGCCAGCAGTGGTAGGGGACAGGCGTCCTATGGCTACACCTTC. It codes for CASSGRGQASYGYTF.

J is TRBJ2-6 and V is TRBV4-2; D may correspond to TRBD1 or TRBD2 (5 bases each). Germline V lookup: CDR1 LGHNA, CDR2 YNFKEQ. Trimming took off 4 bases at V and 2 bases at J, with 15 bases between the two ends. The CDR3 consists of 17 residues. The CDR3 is CASSPSPGRTGANVLTF. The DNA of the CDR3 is TGTGCCAGCAGCCCGTCCCCGGGGCGTACTGGGGCCAACGTCCTGACTTTC.

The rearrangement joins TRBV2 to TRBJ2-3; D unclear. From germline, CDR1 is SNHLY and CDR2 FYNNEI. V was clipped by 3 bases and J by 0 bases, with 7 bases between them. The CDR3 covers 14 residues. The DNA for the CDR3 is TGTGCCAGCAGTGACGGGCTTAGCACAGATACGCAGTATTTT. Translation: CASSDGLSTDTQYF.

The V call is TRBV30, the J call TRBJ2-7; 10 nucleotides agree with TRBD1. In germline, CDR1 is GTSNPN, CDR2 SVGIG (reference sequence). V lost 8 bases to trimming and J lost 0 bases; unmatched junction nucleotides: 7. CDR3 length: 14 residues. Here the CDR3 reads CAGHRQGASYEQYF. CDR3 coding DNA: TGTGCCGGACACAGACAGGGGGCCTCCTACGAGCAGTACTTC.

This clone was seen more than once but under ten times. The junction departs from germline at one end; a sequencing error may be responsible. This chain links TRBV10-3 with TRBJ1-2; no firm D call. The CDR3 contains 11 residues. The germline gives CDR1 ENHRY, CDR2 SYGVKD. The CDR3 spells CAISESYGYTF. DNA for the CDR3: TGTGCCATCAGCGAGTCCTATGGCTACACCTTC.

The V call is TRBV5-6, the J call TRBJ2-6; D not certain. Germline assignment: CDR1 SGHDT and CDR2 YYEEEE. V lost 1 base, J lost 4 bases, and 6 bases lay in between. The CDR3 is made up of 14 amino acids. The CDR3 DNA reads TGTGCCAGCAGCTTGAGGCCCGGGGCCAACGTCCTGACTTTC. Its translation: CASSLRPGANVLTF.

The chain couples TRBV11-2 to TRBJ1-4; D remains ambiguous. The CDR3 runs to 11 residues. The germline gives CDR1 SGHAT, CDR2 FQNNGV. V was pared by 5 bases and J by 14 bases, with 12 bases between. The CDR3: CASSDRVSLFF. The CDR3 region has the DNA TGTGCCAGCAGCGACCGGGTTTCCCTGTTTTTT.

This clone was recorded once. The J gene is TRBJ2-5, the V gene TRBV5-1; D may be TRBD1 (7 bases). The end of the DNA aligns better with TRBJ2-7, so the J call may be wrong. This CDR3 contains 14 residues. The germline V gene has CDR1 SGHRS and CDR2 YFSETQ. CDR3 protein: CASREEGQIHEQYF. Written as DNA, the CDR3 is TGCGCCAGCAGGGAGGAGGGACAGATCCACGAGCAGTACTTC.

The CDR3 loop reads CAGPRAERDRYEQYF. CDR3 DNA: TGTGCCGGCCCGCGGGCCGAGCGGGATAGGTACGAGCAGTACTTC. The chain has TRBV5-3 and TRBJ2-7, with 7 bases identical to TRBD2. TRBV5-3 is noted as an ORF with a role that remains uncertain. The length of the CDR3 is 15 residues. Trimming at V came to 10 bases and at J to 4 bases, leaving 17 bases not matched to a gene.

CDR3 coding DNA: TGTGCCAGCAGCTTAACGGCGGGGTCCTACAATGAGCAGTTCTTC. This encodes CASSLTAGSYNEQFF. This chain uses TRBV7-3 with TRBJ2-1, with D maybe TRBD2 (6 bases). This CDR3 is 15 amino acids long. Germline lookup yields CDR1 SGHTA and CDR2 FQGTGA. Trimming stripped 0 bases from V and 1 base from J, with 7 bases between.

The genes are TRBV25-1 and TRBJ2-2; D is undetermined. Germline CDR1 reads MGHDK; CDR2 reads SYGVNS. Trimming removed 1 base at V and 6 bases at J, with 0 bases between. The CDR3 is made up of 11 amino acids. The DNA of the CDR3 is TGTGCCAGCAGTGAATCCGGGGAGCTGTTTTTT. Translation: CASSESGELFF. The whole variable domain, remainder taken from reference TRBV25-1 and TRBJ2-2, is EADIYQTPRYLVIGTGKKITLECSQTMGHDKMYWYQQDPGMELHLIHYSYGVNSTEKGDLSSESTVSRIRTEHFPLTLESARPSHTSQYLCASSESGELFFGEGSRLTVL.

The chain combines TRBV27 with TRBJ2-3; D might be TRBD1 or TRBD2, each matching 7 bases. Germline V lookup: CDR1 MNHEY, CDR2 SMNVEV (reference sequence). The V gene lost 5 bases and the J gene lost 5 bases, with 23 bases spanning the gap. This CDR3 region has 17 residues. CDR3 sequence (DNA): TGTGCCAGCAGTAGCCCCACCCAGGGGGGGCAGAAAGATACGCAGTATTTT. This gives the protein CASSSPTQGGQKDTQYF.

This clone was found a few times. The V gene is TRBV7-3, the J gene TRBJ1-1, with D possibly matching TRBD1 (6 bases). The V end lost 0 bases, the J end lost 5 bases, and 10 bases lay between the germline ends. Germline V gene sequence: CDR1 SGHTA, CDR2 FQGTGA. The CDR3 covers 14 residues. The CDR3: CASSLTGARTEAFF. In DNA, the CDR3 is TGTGCCAGCAGCTTAACGGGGGCGAGAACTGAAGCTTTCTTT.

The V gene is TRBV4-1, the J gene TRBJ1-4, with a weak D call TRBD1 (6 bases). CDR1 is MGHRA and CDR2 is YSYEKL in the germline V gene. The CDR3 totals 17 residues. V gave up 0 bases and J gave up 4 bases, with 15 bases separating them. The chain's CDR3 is CASSQDGGRVYNEKLFF. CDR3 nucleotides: TGCGCCAGCAGCCAAGACGGGGGGCGCGTTTATAATGAAAAACTGTTTTTT.

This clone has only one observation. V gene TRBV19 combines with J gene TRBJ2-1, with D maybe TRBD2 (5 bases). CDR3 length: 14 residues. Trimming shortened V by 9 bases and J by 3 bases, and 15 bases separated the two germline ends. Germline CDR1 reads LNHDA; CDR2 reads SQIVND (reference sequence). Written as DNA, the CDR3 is TGTGCCAGCAAACAGAGCGGTGACTACAATGAGCAGTTCTTC. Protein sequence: CASKQSGDYNEQFF.

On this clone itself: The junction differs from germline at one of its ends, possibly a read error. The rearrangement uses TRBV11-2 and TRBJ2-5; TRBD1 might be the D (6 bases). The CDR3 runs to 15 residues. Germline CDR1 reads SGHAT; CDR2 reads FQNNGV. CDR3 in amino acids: CANSLVGTMIETQYF. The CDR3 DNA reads TGTGCCAACAGCTTAGTTGGGACAATGATTGAGACCCAGTACTTC.

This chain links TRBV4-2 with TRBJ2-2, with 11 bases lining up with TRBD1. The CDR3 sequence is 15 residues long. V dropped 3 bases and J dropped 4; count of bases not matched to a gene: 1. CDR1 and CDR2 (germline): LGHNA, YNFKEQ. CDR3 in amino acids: CASSQDRGRTGELFF. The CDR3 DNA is TGTGCCAGCAGCCAGGACAGGGGGCGCACCGGGGAGCTGTTTTTT.

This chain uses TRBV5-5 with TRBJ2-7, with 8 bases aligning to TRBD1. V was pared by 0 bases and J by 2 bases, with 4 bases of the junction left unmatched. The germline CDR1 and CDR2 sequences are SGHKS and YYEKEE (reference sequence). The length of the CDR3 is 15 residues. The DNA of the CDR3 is TGTGCCAGCAGCTTGGGGACAGGGATCCCCTACGAGCAGTACTTC. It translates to CASSLGTGIPYEQYF.

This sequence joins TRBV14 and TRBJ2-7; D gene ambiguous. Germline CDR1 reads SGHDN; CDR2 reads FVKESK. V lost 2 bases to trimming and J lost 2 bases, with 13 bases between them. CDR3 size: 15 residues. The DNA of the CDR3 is TGTGCCAGCAGCCAAACTACGGGCATCCCCTACGAGCAGTACTTC. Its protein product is CASSQTTGIPYEQYF.